The entry below describes one T cell receptor (beta chain). With a J-beta primer mix and a sample-barcoded 5' primer, a second PCR ran about 7 to 11 cycles. Using its own MiXCR run on the 5' RACE reads, TCRdb lists one record per CDR3 protein. The sample shows under 1,000,000 distinct CDR3 sequences, 46% of them seen only once. This sample stems from a study of blood T cells in healthy people across ages. Germline V gene lookup returns CDR1 DFQATT and CDR2 SNEGSKA (reference sequence). The CDR3 covers 13 residues. The source is a man older than 75 in good health. Sequences were obtained from blood. This sequence joins TRBV20-1 and TRBJ2-1; 7 bases agree with TRBD2. With the DNA end fitting TRBJ2-7 better, the J assignment may be wrong. The CDR3 nucleotides read TGCAGTGTTGGGAGGGCGGGTTGGAATGAGCAGTACTTC. Encoded protein: CSVGRAGWNEQYF.